Below are 26 T cell receptor beta chains sequenced from a single sample in a study of shared clonotypes between healthy human individuals. Method: immunoSEQ multiplex PCR; TCRdb's copy keeps in-frame clones and lacks some. Counted here are 900,000 to 1,200,000 clones, around three quarters occurring once; the ten biggest clones make up around 0.61%. Source material: memory CD4+ T cells from PBMCs. Subset described: CD45RA-negative fraction. Receptor source: a man younger than 35 in good health. Some clones in this sample may be carry-over from other donors' samples.

The chain links TRBV7-9 to TRBJ2-5; TRBD2 is a possible D gene (5 bases). The CDR3 totals 14 residues. V gave up 5 bases and J gave up 4 bases, with 14 bases separating them. Germline CDR1 reads SEHNR; CDR2 reads FQNEAQ (reference sequence). The CDR3 DNA reads TGTGCCAGCAGCCAGAGGGAGAAAACAGAGACCCAGTACTTC. It codes for CASSQREKTETQYF.

On this clone: Other DNA sequences in the sample encode the same CDR3. The V gene is TRBV7-2, the J gene TRBJ2-7, with 7 bases that match TRBD1. This CDR3 has 15 amino acids. The V segment lost 2 bases and the J segment 1 base; nucleotides outside the gene matches: 5. The germline CDR1 and CDR2 sequences are SGHTA and FQGNSA. CDR3 amino acids: CASSLRGGGSYEQYF. As DNA, the CDR3 is TGTGCCAGCAGCTTAAGAGGGGGCGGATCCTACGAGCAGTACTTC.

Note on this clone: This CDR3 is also generated by other DNA sequences in the sample. The rearrangement uses TRBV15 and TRBJ2-5; D is undetermined. CDR1 LNHNV and CDR2 YYDKDF come from the germline V gene (reference sequence). The CDR3 extends over 12 amino acids. The V and J ends lost 3 bases and 1 base respectively, with 3 bases between them. CDR3 nucleotides: TGTGCCACCAGCAGGGCCCAAGAGACCCAGTACTTC. Translation gives CATSRAQETQYF.

The chain combines TRBV5-4 with TRBJ2-1; weak D call: TRBD2 (6 bases). This CDR3 has 13 amino acids. The germline V gene has CDR1 SGHNT and CDR2 YYREEE (reference sequence). Trimming took 0 bases from V and 10 from J, leaving 11 bases between them. In DNA form, the CDR3 reads TGTGCCAGCAGCTTGGCAGTTCTAGCGGAGCAGTTCTTC. This sequence encodes CASSLAVLAEQFF. The full variable domain, completed using reference TRBV5-4 and TRBJ2-1, is ETGVTQSPTHLIKTRGQQVTLRCSSQSGHNTVSWYQQALGQGPQFIFQYYREEENGRGNFPPRFSGLQFPNYSSELNVNALELDDSALYLCASSLAVLAEQFFGPGTRLTVL.

The chain uses TRBV4-1 and TRBJ1-4, with D possibly TRBD1 on 5 matching bases. Between the trimmed V and J ends, which lost 3 bases and 5 bases, there was a span of 19 bases. The CDR3 runs to 17 residues. Germline V lookup: CDR1 MGHRA, CDR2 YSYEKL. CDR3 protein: CASSQRGVGPPNEKLFF. DNA for the CDR3: TGCGCCAGCAGCCAGAGGGGCGTAGGGCCCCCGAATGAAAAACTGTTTTTT.

This sequence joins TRBV4-2 and TRBJ1-3; D is ambiguous. V gave up 1 base and J gave up 8 bases, with 15 bases separating them. The CDR3 loop spans 15 amino acids. Germline CDR1 LGHNA, CDR2 YNFKEQ. CDR3 sequence reads: CASSQGGTTADTIYF. The CDR3 region has the DNA TGTGCCAGCAGCCAAGGTGGCACAACGGCGGACACCATATATTTT.

V and J are TRBV28 and TRBJ2-6; D gene unclear. This CDR3 is built from 17 residues. Germline CDR1 is MDHEN and CDR2 is SYDVKM. Between the trimmed V and J ends, which lost 3 bases and 1 base, there was a span of 13 bases. This CDR3 is CASSFAESISGANVLTF. CDR3 nucleotide sequence: TGTGCCAGCAGTTTCGCGGAATCTATATCTGGGGCCAACGTCCTGACTTTC. The whole variable domain, filled in from reference TRBV28 and TRBJ2-6, reads DVKVTQSSRYLVKRTGEKVFLECVQDMDHENMFWYRQDPGLGLRLIYFSYDVKMKEKGDIPEGYSVSREKKERFSLILESASTNQTSMYLCASSFAESISGANVLTFGAGSRLTVL.

V usage is TRBV7-2 and J usage is TRBJ2-7; D is perhaps TRBD2 (6 bases). The CDR3 is 14 residues long. The germline V gene has CDR1 SGHTA and CDR2 FQGNSA. V lost 3 bases and J lost 2, with 11 bases in between. DNA for the CDR3: TGTGCCAGCAGCTTGCGGGGCGGACCCTACGAGCAGTACTTC. Protein: CASSLRGGPYEQYF.

The chain employs TRBV29-1 and TRBJ2-3; no clear D gene. The germline V and J ends were trimmed by 4 bases and 3 bases, with 11 bases remaining between them. The CDR3 is made up of 13 amino acids. The germline gives CDR1 SQVTM, CDR2 ANQGSEA. The CDR3 sequence: CSVVRTETDTQYF. The CDR3 DNA sequence: TGCAGCGTTGTCAGAACTGAAACAGATACGCAGTATTTT.

The genes are TRBV6-4 and TRBJ2-2; no clear D. CDR1 MRHNA and CDR2 SNTAGT come from the germline V gene. The CDR3 is 14 residues long. The V end was cut by 6 bases, the J end by 4 bases, with 12 bases between. The CDR3 nucleotides read TGTGCCAGCAGCCTAGAGATAGGCACCGGGGAGCTGTTTTTT. Translated, it gives CASSLEIGTGELFF.

The chain combines TRBV5-6 with TRBJ2-5, with D maybe TRBD1 (6 bases). The DNA matches TRBJ2-7 better at its end, which makes the J call doubtful. Germline V gene sequence: CDR1 SGHDT, CDR2 YYEEEE. CDR3 length: 15 amino acids. The DNA of the CDR3 is TGTGCCAGCAGCTTGGGTGCAGGGGCCCCCTACGAGCAGTACTTC. Protein product: CASSLGAGAPYEQYF.

The chain has TRBV14 and TRBJ2-7; TRBD1 matches 7 bases. Trimming at V came to 3 bases and at J to 5 bases, leaving 13 bases not matched to a gene. The CDR3 runs 16 residues. CDR1 SGHDN and CDR2 FVKESK come from the germline V gene. CDR3 nucleotide sequence: TGTGCCAGCAGCCACCCCTGGGGCAGGGGGTCCCACGAGCAGTACTTC. As protein: CASSHPWGRGSHEQYF.

V usage is TRBV6-4 and J usage is TRBJ1-5; maybe TRBD1 (6 bases). The V gene lost 3 bases and the J gene lost 6 bases, with 12 bases spanning the gap. In germline, CDR1 is MRHNA, CDR2 SNTAGT. The CDR3 is 14 residues long. The CDR3 reads CASSESGESQPQHF. Here the CDR3 DNA reads TGTGCCAGCAGTGAGTCAGGGGAAAGTCAGCCCCAGCATTTT.

The genes are TRBV5-1 and TRBJ2-7; TRBD2 matches at 8 bases. The J call may not be correct, given that the DNA end is closer to TRBJ2-1. CDR3 length: 13 residues. The V gene's germline CDR1 is SGHRS and CDR2 YFSETQ. In nucleotides, the CDR3 is TGCGCCAGCAGTTTTAGCGGGGACAATGAGCAGTTCTTC. This gives the protein CASSFSGDNEQFF.

The chain has TRBV2 and TRBJ2-7; TRBD2 matches at 10 bases. The germline gives CDR1 SNHLY, CDR2 FYNNEI. With 7 bases clipped from V and 4 bases from J, the junction kept 10 bases outside the gene matches. This CDR3 is 15 amino acids long. The DNA of the CDR3 is TGTGCCAGCAAGGGGTCGGCTAGCGGGAGTTACGAGCAGTACTTC. Its protein product is CASKGSASGSYEQYF.

The rearrangement joins TRBV7-6 to TRBJ2-1; 7 nucleotides align to TRBD2. The CDR3 runs 16 residues. V gave up 5 bases and J gave up 2 bases; unmatched junction bases: 9. Germline loops: CDR1 SGHVS, CDR2 FNYEAQ. This CDR3 is CASSPGTTTTYNEQFF. CDR3 nucleotides: TGTGCCAGCAGCCCGGGGACTACCACTACCTACAATGAGCAGTTCTTC.

The chain couples TRBV19 to TRBJ1-3; weak D call: TRBD1 (5 bases). The germline V gene has CDR1 LNHDA and CDR2 SQIVND (reference sequence). This CDR3 has 14 residues. V gave up 6 bases and J gave up 2 bases, with 11 bases separating them. The chain's CDR3 is CASSDRGTGNTIYF. The DNA for the CDR3 is TGTGCCAGTAGCGACAGAGGAACTGGAAACACCATATATTTT.

The gene calls are TRBV2 and TRBJ1-1; no clear D. There are 13 residues in the CDR3. Germline CDR1 reads SNHLY; CDR2 reads FYNNEI. Trimming stripped 4 bases from V and 1 base from J, with 7 bases between. CDR3 residues: CASSGRPNTEAFF. The CDR3 DNA sequence: TGTGCCAGCAGTGGAAGACCGAACACTGAAGCTTTCTTT. The full variable domain, its missing parts supplied by reference TRBV2 and TRBJ1-1, is EPEVTQTPSHQVTQMGQEVILRCVPISNHLYFYWYRQILGQKVEFLVSFYNNEISEKSEIFDDQFSVERPDGSNFTLKIRSTKLEDSAMYFCASSGRPNTEAFFGQGTRLTVV.

This sequence joins TRBV7-2 and TRBJ2-7, with D uncertain. V lost 2 bases and J lost 5, with 7 bases in between. Germline V gene sequence: CDR1 SGHTA, CDR2 FQGNSA. CDR3 size: 12 residues. Written as DNA, the CDR3 is TGTGCCAGCAGCTTAACATATAACGAGCAGTACTTC. It translates to CASSLTYNEQYF.

V is TRBV30 and J is TRBJ2-5; 9 bases map to TRBD2. The CDR3 has 15 amino acids. Germline V gives CDR1 GTSNPN, CDR2 SVGIG (reference sequence). Trimming cost V 0 bases and J 1 base; bases outside gene matches: 3. CDR3: CAWSVAGGPQETQYF. Here the CDR3 DNA reads TGTGCCTGGAGTGTAGCGGGAGGACCCCAAGAGACCCAGTACTTC.

In its sample, this clone was seen a few times. A read error may produce the germline difference seen at one junction end. Additional DNA sequences in this sample encode the identical CDR3. The chain links TRBV27 to TRBJ1-5; 10 bases fit TRBD1. The germline V gene encodes CDR1 MNHEY and CDR2 SMNVEV (reference sequence). The CDR3 covers 16 residues. The chain's CDR3 is CASSLSGQGYGQPQHF. The DNA for the CDR3 is TGTGCCAGCAGCTTATCGGGACAGGGGTACGGTCAGCCCCAGCATTTT.

Comments on this clone: Other DNA sequences from this sample encode an identical CDR3 as well. The rearrangement links TRBV7-2 to TRBJ1-2, with TRBD1 matching over 9 bases. Germline CDR1 and CDR2: SGHTA and FQGNSA. V trimming: 5 bases; J trimming: 7 bases; junction bases outside the gene matches: 5. The CDR3 sequence is 13 residues long. Written as DNA, the CDR3 is TGTGCCAGCAGCCTCAGACAGGGGGGTGGCTACACCTTC. Translating gives CASSLRQGGGYTF.

The chain recombines TRBV10-3 with TRBJ1-3; 8 bases match TRBD1. Germline-derived CDR1 and CDR2 are ENHRY and SYGVKD. The V gene end was trimmed by 6 bases and the J gene end by 0 bases; junction bases not matched to a gene: 7. The CDR3 spans 16 residues. CDR3 protein: CAIRLGGQGSGNTIYF. In DNA, the CDR3 is TGTGCCATCAGACTCGGCGGACAGGGCTCTGGAAACACCATATATTTT.

The CDR3 reads CASSIGTSVSYEQYF. The CDR3 DNA reads as TGTGCCAGCAGCATCGGGACTAGCGTCTCCTACGAGCAGTACTTC. J is TRBJ2-7 and V is TRBV11-2; 10 positions agree with TRBD2. Germline values: CDR1 SGHAT, CDR2 FQNNGV. V shed 5 bases, J shed 0 bases, and the junction held 4 bases outside the gene matches. This CDR3 has 15 amino acids.

This clone was counted a single time. At the DNA level, this CDR3 is encoded by other sequences in the same sample as well. This rearrangement joins TRBV6-6 to TRBJ2-2; 12 nucleotides line up with TRBD2. The germline CDR1 and CDR2 sequences are MNHNY and SVGAGI (reference sequence). Trimming at V came to 6 bases and at J to 5 bases, leaving 4 bases not matched to a gene. This CDR3 is 15 amino acids long. The CDR3 DNA follows: TGTGCCAGCAGCCATGGACTAGCGGGGACCGGGGAGCTGTTTTTT. It codes for CASSHGLAGTGELFF.

The rearrangement uses TRBV28 and TRBJ1-6; the match to TRBD1 covers 11 bases. This CDR3 spans 14 amino acids. Per germline, CDR1 MDHEN and CDR2 SYDVKM. Losses at the gene ends were 5 bases for V and 7 bases for J; bases not matched to a gene: 1. The CDR3 loop is CASSGTGGNSPLHF. Here the CDR3 DNA reads TGTGCCAGCAGTGGGACAGGGGGAAATTCACCCCTCCACTTT.